Below, 23 T cell receptor beta chains from the same sample are listed, as sequenced in a study of Ad26.COV2.S vaccination and SARS-CoV-2 variants. Indicated treatment: around 19 received Ad26.COV2.S at low or high dose, single or two shots; roughly 5 received placebo; per-sample allocation not given. Samples came from day 63 after the first vaccine or placebo injection. Sequencing was performed with immunoSEQ multiplex PCR; in TCRdb, only in-frame clones are kept and a portion is missing. The sample holds about 350,000 clones, about 89% seen once. Sequencing was performed on peripheral blood, taken in a trial of Ad26.COV2.S vaccine versus placebo. The receptor set was obtained from a person between 18 and 60 years old who received the Ad26.COV2.S COVID-19 vaccine or a placebo.

The chain employs TRBV5-1 and TRBJ2-7; D perhaps matches TRBD1 (6 bases). This CDR3 comprises 17 residues. The V gene lost 4 bases and the J gene lost 2 bases, with 22 bases spanning the gap. CDR1 is SGHRS, CDR2 YFSETQ, per germline. The CDR3: CASSPPLVGARTYEQYF. The CDR3 DNA is TGCGCCAGCAGCCCGCCGTTGGTGGGGGCGAGGACCTACGAGCAGTACTTC.

This chain links TRBV18 with TRBJ2-1; TRBD1 is a possible D gene (6 bases). Germline loops: CDR1 KGHSH, CDR2 LQKENI. Trimming left V 6 bases short and J 1 base short, with 10 bases between. The CDR3 extends over 14 amino acids. The CDR3: CASSPTGSYNEQFF. CDR3 DNA sequence: TGTGCCAGCTCCCCGACAGGATCCTACAATGAGCAGTTCTTC.

V and J are TRBV7-9 and TRBJ1-1; D is possibly TRBD1 (5 bases). The length of the CDR3 is 15 residues. Germline CDR1 SEHNR, CDR2 FQNEAQ (reference sequence). Trimming pared 0 bases from V and 1 base from J, leaving 9 bases between. The chain's CDR3 is CASSLAAGPNTEAFF. The CDR3 DNA reads TGTGCCAGCAGCTTAGCGGCAGGGCCGAACACTGAAGCTTTCTTT.

The chain uses TRBV3-1 (or the pseudogene TRBV3-2) and TRBJ2-1; 7 bases are a match to TRBD1. This CDR3 is built from 17 residues. After removal of 2 bases from V and 0 bases from J, the junction contained 7 bases not matched to a gene. CDR1 is LGHDT, CDR2 YNNKEL, per germline (reference sequence). The CDR3 coding sequence is TGTGCCAGCAGCCAACGCCCGGGACAGAGCTCCTACAATGAGCAGTTCTTC. This translates into CASSQRPGQSSYNEQFF.

This clone was seen a handful of times. The chain employs TRBV7-9 and TRBJ1-4; the D gene is possibly TRBD1 (5 bases). V was trimmed by 0 bases and J by 5 bases, leaving 7 bases between them. The CDR3 length is 14 residues. Germline assignment: CDR1 SEHNR and CDR2 FQNEAQ (reference sequence). This CDR3 is CASSLAGGNEKLFF. The CDR3, as DNA: TGTGCCAGCAGCTTAGCCGGGGGGAATGAAAAACTGTTTTTT.

The V call is TRBV24-1, the J call TRBJ1-5, with a possible D match to TRBD1 (6 bases). This CDR3 contains 13 residues. Germline lookup yields CDR1 KGHDR and CDR2 SFDVKD. The V end lost 5 bases, the J end lost 6 bases, and 10 bases lay between the germline ends. The CDR3 DNA reads TGTGCCACCAGTGCCAGGGGCGGTCAGCCCCAGCATTTT. It yields the protein CATSARGGQPQHF.

CDR3 sequence: CASSLPTRGAGELFF. DNA of the CDR3: TGCGCCAGCAGCCTTCCTACCAGGGGGGCCGGGGAGCTGTTTTTT. This chain uses TRBV5-1 with TRBJ2-2; D perhaps matches TRBD1 (7 bases). The ends were cut back, 4 bases at V and 6 bases at J, with 16 bases in the middle. The CDR3 length is 15 residues. The germline V gene has CDR1 SGHRS and CDR2 YFSETQ.

The chain is built from TRBV24-1 and TRBJ2-7; perhaps TRBD1 as D (5 bases). The CDR3 has 13 amino acids. Looked up from germline, CDR1 is KGHDR and CDR2 is SFDVKD. V dropped 7 bases and J dropped 3 bases, with 12 bases sitting between them. This CDR3 is CATSHTGNYEQYF. The DNA of the CDR3 is TGTGCCACCAGCCATACAGGAAACTACGAGCAGTACTTC.

V is TRBV19 and J is TRBJ1-1; tentatively, D is TRBD1 (5 bases). Trimming took off 8 bases at V and 0 bases at J, with 10 bases between the two ends. Looked up from germline, CDR1 is LNHDA and CDR2 is SQIVND (reference sequence). The CDR3 sequence is 13 residues long. The CDR3 loop is CASLSQVNTEAFF. The CDR3 DNA sequence: TGTGCCAGTTTATCACAGGTGAACACTGAAGCTTTCTTT.

The rearrangement joins TRBV6-5 to TRBJ2-7; TRBD2 agrees at 8 bases. Germline V lookup: CDR1 MNHEY, CDR2 SVGAGI. This CDR3 has 16 amino acids. V was clipped by 0 bases and J by 3 bases; unmatched bases: 7. As DNA, the CDR3 is TGTGCCAGCAGTTACTCCCGGGGGGGGAGAGTCTACGAGCAGTACTTC. This codes for CASSYSRGGRVYEQYF.

This chain connects TRBV27 to TRBJ2-7; possible D gene TRBD1, 5 bases. The CDR3 is made up of 12 amino acids. Germline CDR1 reads MNHEY; CDR2 reads SMNVEV (reference sequence). Trimming left V 5 bases short and J 2 bases short, with 7 bases between. CDR3 in amino acids: CASSKGPYEQYF. DNA for the CDR3: TGTGCCAGCAGTAAGGGGCCCTACGAGCAGTACTTC.

V usage is TRBV29-1 and J usage is TRBJ1-2, with TRBD1 matching over 7 bases. With 7 bases clipped from V and 6 bases from J, the junction kept 2 bases outside the gene matches. Germline V gives CDR1 SQVTM, CDR2 ANQGSEA. The CDR3 has 10 amino acids. CDR3 amino acids: CSDGTDGYTF. CDR3 nucleotide sequence: TGCAGCGATGGGACAGATGGCTACACCTTC.

The genes are TRBV2 and TRBJ2-5, with 8 bases that match TRBD1. The germline V gene has CDR1 SNHLY and CDR2 FYNNEI. After removal of 3 bases from V and 4 bases from J, the junction contained 1 base not matched to a gene. The CDR3 is 13 residues long. Here the CDR3 DNA reads TGTGCCAGCAGTGACGGGACAGGAGAGACCCAGTACTTC. Translated, it gives CASSDGTGETQYF.

J is TRBJ1-5 and V is TRBV9; D possibly corresponds to TRBD1 (5 bases). The CDR3 is made up of 15 amino acids. Trimming cost V 0 bases and J 3 bases, with 10 bases left between them. Looked up from germline, CDR1 is SGDLS and CDR2 is YYNGEE. The CDR3 DNA reads TGTGCCAGCAGCGTAGATACGGGACCCAATCAGCCCCAGCATTTT. Protein sequence: CASSVDTGPNQPQHF.

DNA of the CDR3: TGTGCCAGCAGTAAGGGACAGGACTACGAGCAGTACTTC. This translates into CASSKGQDYEQYF. The chain carries TRBV7-2 and TRBJ2-7; 8 positions match TRBD1. V gave up 6 bases and J gave up 3 bases; unmatched junction bases: 4. The V gene's germline CDR1 is SGHTA and CDR2 FQGNSA. This CDR3 comprises 13 residues.

J is TRBJ2-7 and V is TRBV7-8; 7 bases match TRBD1. Trimming cost V 2 bases and J 3 bases; bases outside gene matches: 4. Germline V gives CDR1 SGHVS, CDR2 FQNEAQ. This CDR3 region has 14 residues. This chain's CDR3 is CASSLNRGIYEQYF. The CDR3 DNA is TGTGCCAGCAGCTTAAACAGGGGAATCTACGAGCAGTACTTC.

The chain combines TRBV10-2 with TRBJ2-3, with 11 bases aligning to TRBD1. The germline V gene encodes CDR1 WSHSY and CDR2 SAAADI. This CDR3 has 14 residues. V dropped 6 bases and J dropped 4; count of bases not matched to a gene: 3. DNA for the CDR3: TGCGCCAGCAGGGACAGGGGGCCGGCAGATACGCAGTATTTT. This codes for CASRDRGPADTQYF.

The chain has TRBV6-1 and TRBJ2-7; D remains ambiguous. Looked up from germline, CDR1 is MNHNS and CDR2 is SASEGT. The CDR3 contains 12 residues. Trimming took 0 bases from V and 5 from J, leaving 5 bases between them. CDR3: CASSEALNEQYF. As DNA, the CDR3 is TGTGCCAGCAGTGAAGCGCTCAACGAGCAGTACTTC.

The J gene is TRBJ2-1, the V gene TRBV5-1; D gene ambiguous. Germline V gene sequence: CDR1 SGHRS, CDR2 YFSETQ. The V gene lost 10 bases and the J gene lost 0 bases, with 17 bases spanning the gap. CDR3 length equals 15 residues. This CDR3 is CASQLVQNSYNEQFF. For the CDR3, the DNA is TGCGCCTCCCAGCTTGTACAGAACTCCTACAATGAGCAGTTCTTC. Full variable domain (rest looked up from reference TRBV5-1 and TRBJ2-1): KAGVTQTPRYLIKTRGQQVTLSCSPISGHRSVSWYQQTPGQGLQFLFEYFSETQRNKGNFPGRFSGRQFSNSRSEMNVSTLELGDSALYLCASQLVQNSYNEQFFGPGTRLTVL.

The chain uses TRBV7-2 and TRBJ1-5; TRBD1 matches 7 bases. CDR1 is SGHTA and CDR2 is FQGNSA in the germline V gene. The CDR3 is 15 amino acids. Unmatched junction bases numbered 8, after V lost 5 bases and J lost 4 bases. CDR3 loop: CASSPGTDRNQPQHF. The CDR3 coding sequence is TGTGCCAGCAGCCCAGGGACAGACCGAAATCAGCCCCAGCATTTT.

As regards this clone: The identical CDR3 is also encoded by other nucleotide sequences in the sample. The genes are TRBV10-1 and TRBJ2-7; 7 positions agree with TRBD1. The germline CDR1 and CDR2 sequences are WNHNN and SYGVQD (reference sequence). The CDR3 runs to 13 residues. With 6 bases clipped from V and 4 bases from J, the junction kept 6 bases outside the gene matches. This CDR3 is CASSPGQPYEQYF. CDR3 sequence (DNA): TGCGCCAGCAGCCCGGGACAGCCTTACGAGCAGTACTTC.

The gene calls are TRBV9 and TRBJ2-2; the match to TRBD1 covers 11 bases. This CDR3 is built from 15 residues. Germline CDR1 and CDR2: SGDLS and YYNGEE. Losses at the gene ends were 3 bases for V and 5 bases for J; bases not matched to a gene: 3. The CDR3 loop reads CASSAGQGGTGELFF. Written as DNA, the CDR3 is TGTGCCAGCAGCGCGGGACAGGGGGGAACCGGGGAGCTGTTTTTT.

V gene TRBV12-3 or TRBV12-4 combines with J gene TRBJ1-2, with TRBD1 as a possible D gene (5 bases). The CDR3 loop spans 13 amino acids. V was cut by 3 bases and J by 3 bases, with 8 bases left in between. The CDR3 sequence is CASSFGDDYGYTF. In DNA form, the CDR3 reads TGTGCCAGCAGTTTCGGGGACGACTATGGCTACACCTTC.